These 12 T cell receptor beta chains were all obtained from the same sample, sequenced in a study of sequential checkpoint blockade in melanoma. Data came from immunoSEQ multiplex PCR; TCRdb stores just in-frame clones and leaves some out. The sample has 34,000 or so clones; more than 65% are singletons. The treatment denotes: randomized to nivolumab then ipilimumab (arm A) or the reverse (arm B). The material sequenced was CD8+ T cells sorted from blood (inferred from file names), taken from a patient given nivolumab and ipilimumab in sequence. These TCRs come from a human donor with melanoma.

The chain recombines TRBV4-3 with TRBJ1-2; D gene uncertain. The germline CDR1 and CDR2 sequences are LGHNA and YSLEER. The CDR3 is 14 residues long. The V gene lost 2 bases and the J gene lost 4 bases, with 11 bases spanning the gap. CDR3 region: CASSQLGSSYGYTF. CDR3 DNA: TGCGCCAGCAGCCAATTGGGTAGCAGCTATGGCTACACCTTC.

V is TRBV10-1 and J is TRBJ1-4; TRBD1 aligns across 7 bases. Germline assignment: CDR1 WNHNN and CDR2 SYGVQD (reference sequence). The CDR3 length is 14 residues. V lost 6 bases to trimming and J lost 7 bases; unmatched junction nucleotides: 8. CDR3 nucleotides: TGCGCCAGCAGGAGGGGGCGCAGTGGTGAAAAACTGTTTTTT. It translates to CASRRGRSGEKLFF.

The rearrangement joins TRBV9 to TRBJ2-5; 9 bases map to TRBD2. CDR1 is SGDLS, CDR2 YYNGEE, per germline. The CDR3 has 15 residues. The V gene end was trimmed by 0 bases and the J gene end by 11 bases; junction bases not matched to a gene: 11. CDR3 sequence: CASSVAGGGAGRQYF. The CDR3 DNA sequence: TGTGCCAGCAGCGTAGCGGGCGGGGGGGCCGGTCGGCAGTACTTC.

The chain recombines TRBV4-1 with TRBJ2-5; TRBD2 aligns across 11 bases. TRBJ2-7 explains the end of the DNA better; the J call may be wrong. CDR3 length: 16 amino acids. CDR1 and CDR2 (germline): MGHRA, YSYEKL. CDR3 residues: CASSQDRSSGRYEQYF. The CDR3 DNA is TGCGCCAGCAGCCAAGATAGATCTAGCGGGAGGTACGAGCAGTACTTC.

This clone was observed a few times. This chain uses TRBV4-1 with TRBJ2-5, with 10 nucleotides matching TRBD2. Germline CDR1 MGHRA, CDR2 YSYEKL. Trimming took 4 bases from V and 3 from J; bases not matched to a gene: 11. The CDR3 sequence is 17 residues long. The CDR3 is CASSPNPGLAYKETQYF. In DNA form, the CDR3 reads TGCGCCAGCAGCCCGAATCCGGGACTAGCGTACAAAGAGACCCAGTACTTC.

The rearrangement links TRBV27 to TRBJ2-3; perhaps TRBD1 as D (6 bases). Trimming took off 5 bases at V and 2 bases at J, with 17 bases between the two ends. The germline gives CDR1 MNHEY, CDR2 SMNVEV (reference sequence). This CDR3 contains 16 residues. The CDR3 reads CASSPLTGVVTDTQYF. CDR3 nucleotide sequence: TGTGCCAGCAGTCCCCTGACAGGAGTAGTCACAGATACGCAGTATTTT.

This clone was detected only once. CDR3 residues: CASSIDGEEKLFF. In nucleotides, the CDR3 is TGTGCCAGTAGTATAGATGGGGAGGAAAAACTGTTTTTT. The chain uses TRBV19 and TRBJ1-4; D is uncertain. The length of the CDR3 is 13 residues. Trimming cost V 0 bases and J 8 bases, with 7 bases left between them. Germline V gives CDR1 LNHDA, CDR2 SQIVND (reference sequence).

V usage is TRBV9 and J usage is TRBJ2-5; 13 nucleotides agree with TRBD2. The trim removed 3 bases at V and 6 bases at J, leaving 8 bases unmatched. Looked up from germline, CDR1 is SGDLS and CDR2 is YYNGEE. CDR3 size: 16 residues. The CDR3 is CASSGLAGGGGQTQYF. CDR3 nucleotides: TGTGCCAGCAGCGGACTAGCGGGGGGCGGTGGGCAGACCCAGTACTTC.

This clone was recorded once. The V and J genes are TRBV4-2 and TRBJ2-5, with D perhaps matching TRBD2 (5 bases). The J call could be wrong; TRBJ2-7 is a better fit for the DNA end. Germline CDR1 reads LGHNA; CDR2 reads YNFKEQ. The CDR3 spans 16 residues. The CDR3 loop is CASSQERESLTYEQYF. For the CDR3, the DNA is TGTGCCAGCAGCCAAGAAAGGGAGTCGCTCACCTACGAGCAGTACTTC.

V usage is TRBV5-6 and J usage is TRBJ2-3; weak D call: TRBD2 (6 bases). Germline assignment: CDR1 SGHDT and CDR2 YYEEEE. V lost 0 bases, J lost 0 bases, and 8 bases lay in between. The CDR3 is made up of 15 amino acids. The CDR3 here is CASSLVGTSTDTQYF. The CDR3 nucleotides are TGTGCCAGCAGCTTGGTGGGGACTAGCACAGATACGCAGTATTTT.

This chain connects TRBV28 to TRBJ1-1; no clear D. Germline values: CDR1 MDHEN, CDR2 SYDVKM. V lost 3 bases and J 1 base, leaving 15 bases between the germline ends. This CDR3 has 16 residues. The CDR3 DNA follows: TGTGCCAGCAGTTTCCTTTATTCGGCGGAGAACACTGAAGCTTTCTTT. This translates into CASSFLYSAENTEAFF.

The rearrangement links TRBV5-4 to TRBJ1-1, with D hard to call. CDR3 length equals 17 residues. The V and J ends lost 4 bases and 0 bases respectively, with 19 bases between them. From germline, CDR1 is SGHNT and CDR2 YYREEE (reference sequence). The CDR3 DNA follows: TGTGCCAGCAGCGTCCACCCCCGGGAGGCCTTGAACACTGAAGCTTTCTTT. Encoded protein: CASSVHPREALNTEAFF.